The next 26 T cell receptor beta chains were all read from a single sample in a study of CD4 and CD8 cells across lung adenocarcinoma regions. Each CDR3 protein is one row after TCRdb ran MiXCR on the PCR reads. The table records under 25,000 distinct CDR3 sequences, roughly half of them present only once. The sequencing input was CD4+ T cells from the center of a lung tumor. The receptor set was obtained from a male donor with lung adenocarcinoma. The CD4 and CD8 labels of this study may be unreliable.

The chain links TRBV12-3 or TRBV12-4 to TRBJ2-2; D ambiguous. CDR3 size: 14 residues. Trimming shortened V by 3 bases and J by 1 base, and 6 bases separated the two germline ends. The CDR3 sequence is CASSFGENTGELFF. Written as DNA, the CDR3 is TGTGCCAGCAGTTTCGGAGAGAACACCGGGGAGCTGTTTTTT.

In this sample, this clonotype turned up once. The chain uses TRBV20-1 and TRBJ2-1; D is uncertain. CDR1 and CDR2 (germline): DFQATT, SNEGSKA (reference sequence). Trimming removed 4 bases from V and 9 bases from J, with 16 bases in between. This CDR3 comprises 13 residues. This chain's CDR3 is CSATNFLLGEQFF. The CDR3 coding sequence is TGCAGTGCTACCAACTTTTTGCTGGGTGAGCAGTTCTTC.

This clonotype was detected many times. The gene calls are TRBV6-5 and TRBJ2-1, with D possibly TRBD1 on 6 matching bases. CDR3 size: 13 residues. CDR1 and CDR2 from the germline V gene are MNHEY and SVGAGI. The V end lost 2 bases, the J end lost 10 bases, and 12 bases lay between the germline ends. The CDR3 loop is CASSYTGNHEQFF. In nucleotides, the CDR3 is TGTGCCAGCAGTTACACAGGGAACCACGAGCAGTTCTTC.

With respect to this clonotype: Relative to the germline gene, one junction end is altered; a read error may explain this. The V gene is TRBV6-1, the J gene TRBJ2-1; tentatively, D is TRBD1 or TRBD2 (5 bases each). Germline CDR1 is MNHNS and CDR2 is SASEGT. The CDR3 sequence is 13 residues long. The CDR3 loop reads CASSEWGSRLRVF. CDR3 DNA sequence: TGTGCCAGCAGTGAGTGGGGGAGCAGGCTTAGGGTCTTC.

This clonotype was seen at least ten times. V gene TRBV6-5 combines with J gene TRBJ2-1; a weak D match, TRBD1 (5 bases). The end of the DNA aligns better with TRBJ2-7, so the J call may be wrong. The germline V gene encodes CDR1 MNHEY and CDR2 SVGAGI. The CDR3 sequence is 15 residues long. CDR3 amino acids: CASSYSAHRLYEQYF. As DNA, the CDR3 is TGTGCCAGCAGTTACTCGGCTCACAGGCTTTACGAGCAGTACTTC.

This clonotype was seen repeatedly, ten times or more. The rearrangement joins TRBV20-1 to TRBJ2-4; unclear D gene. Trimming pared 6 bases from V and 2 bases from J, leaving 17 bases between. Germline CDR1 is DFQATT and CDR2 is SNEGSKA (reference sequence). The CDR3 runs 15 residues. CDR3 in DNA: TGCAGTGCCCCAAGGGCAGGTGGATCCAAAAACATTCAGTACTTC. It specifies CSAPRAGGSKNIQYF.

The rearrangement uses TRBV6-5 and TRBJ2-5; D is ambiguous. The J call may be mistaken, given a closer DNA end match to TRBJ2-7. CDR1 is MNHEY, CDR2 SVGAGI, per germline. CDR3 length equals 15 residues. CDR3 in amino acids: CASSYMTGTNYEQYF. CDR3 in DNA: TGTGCCAGCAGTTACATGACGGGCACGAACTACGAGCAGTACTTC.

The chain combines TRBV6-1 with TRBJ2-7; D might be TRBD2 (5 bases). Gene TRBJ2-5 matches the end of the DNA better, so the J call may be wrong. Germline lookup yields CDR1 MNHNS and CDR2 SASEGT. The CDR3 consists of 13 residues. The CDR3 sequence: CASRRRAEETQYF. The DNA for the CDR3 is TGTGCCAGCAGGCGTAGAGCGGAAGAGACCCAGTACTTC.

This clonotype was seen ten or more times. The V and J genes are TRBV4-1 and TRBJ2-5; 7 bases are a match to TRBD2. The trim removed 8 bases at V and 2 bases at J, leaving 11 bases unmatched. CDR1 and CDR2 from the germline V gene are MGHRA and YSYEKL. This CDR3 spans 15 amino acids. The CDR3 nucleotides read TGCGCCAGCGCACTAATCGCGGGACTACAAGAGACCCAGTACTTC. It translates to CASALIAGLQETQYF.

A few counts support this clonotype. As DNA, the CDR3 is TGTGCCAGCAGTGAGGGACAACAAAACAATGAGCAGTTCTTC. Translated: CASSEGQQNNEQFF. The chain couples TRBV6-1 to TRBJ2-1, with a weak D call TRBD1 (6 bases). The CDR3 consists of 14 residues. V was pared by 3 bases and J by 5 bases, with 11 bases between. CDR1 and CDR2 (germline): MNHNS, SASEGT.

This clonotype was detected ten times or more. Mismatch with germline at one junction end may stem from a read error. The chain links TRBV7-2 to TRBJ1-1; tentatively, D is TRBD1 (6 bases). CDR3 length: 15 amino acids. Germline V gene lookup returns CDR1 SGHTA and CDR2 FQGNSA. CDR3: CASSLVPGVNTEAFF. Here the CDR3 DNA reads TGTGCCAGCAGCTTAGTTCCAGGGGTGAATACTGAAGCTTTCTTT.

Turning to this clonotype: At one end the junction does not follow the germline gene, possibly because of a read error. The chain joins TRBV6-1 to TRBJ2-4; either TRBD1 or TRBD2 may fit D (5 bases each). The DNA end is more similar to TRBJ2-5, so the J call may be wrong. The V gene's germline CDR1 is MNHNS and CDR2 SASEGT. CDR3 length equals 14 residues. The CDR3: CAGSGGGPTETQYF. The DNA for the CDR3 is TGTGCCGGCAGTGGGGGTGGGCCCACAGAGACCCAGTACTTC.

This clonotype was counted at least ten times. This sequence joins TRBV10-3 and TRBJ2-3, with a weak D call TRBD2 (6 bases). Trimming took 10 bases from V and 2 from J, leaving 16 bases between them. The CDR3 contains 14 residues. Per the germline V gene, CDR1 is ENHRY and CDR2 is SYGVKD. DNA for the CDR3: TGTGCCACCGCCAGGTTAGCGGACACAGATACGCAGTATTTT. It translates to CATARLADTDTQYF.

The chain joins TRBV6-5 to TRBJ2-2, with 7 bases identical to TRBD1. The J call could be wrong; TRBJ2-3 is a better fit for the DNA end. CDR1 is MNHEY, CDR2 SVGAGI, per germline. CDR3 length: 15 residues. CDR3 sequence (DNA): TGTGCCAGGAGACTCCAGTCTGTGAGTACAGGGGAGCAGTATTTT. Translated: CARRLQSVSTGEQYF.

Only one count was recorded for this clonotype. For the CDR3, the DNA is TGTGCCAGCAGTGAAGTCGGCCCCGCGAGCACCGGTGAGCAGTATTTT. It encodes CASSEVGPASTGEQYF. V gene TRBV6-1 combines with J gene TRBJ2-2, with unresolved D. The J call may be incorrect, as the DNA end agrees better with TRBJ2-3. Germline CDR1 and CDR2: MNHNS and SASEGT. The CDR3 has 16 amino acids.

CDR3 residues: CSARGAAGQGVSDTQYF. CDR3 in DNA: TGCAGTGCTAGAGGGGCGGCGGGACAGGGGGTGTCAGATACGCAGTATTTT. The chain couples TRBV20-1 to TRBJ2-3; 11 positions agree with TRBD1. The CDR3 length is 17 residues. V lost 1 base to trimming and J lost 4 bases; unmatched junction nucleotides: 10. Germline lookup yields CDR1 DFQATT and CDR2 SNEGSKA (reference sequence).

The CDR3 is CASREGGGAGQDIQYF. The DNA of the CDR3 is TGTGCCAGTAGGGAAGGGGGGGGGGCTGGGCAAGACATTCAGTACTTC. The gene calls are TRBV6-1 and TRBJ2-4, with D possibly matching TRBD2 (7 bases). CDR1 is MNHNS, CDR2 SASEGT, per germline. This CDR3 contains 16 residues. V lost 9 bases and J lost 8, with 26 bases in between.

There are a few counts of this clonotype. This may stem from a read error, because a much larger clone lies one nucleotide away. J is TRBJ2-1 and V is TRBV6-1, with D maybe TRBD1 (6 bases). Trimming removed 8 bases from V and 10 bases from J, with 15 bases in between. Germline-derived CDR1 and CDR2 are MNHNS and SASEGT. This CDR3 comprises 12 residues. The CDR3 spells CASRDNPYEQFF. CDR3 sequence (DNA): TGTGCCAGCCGGGACAACCCCTACGAGCAGTTCTTC.

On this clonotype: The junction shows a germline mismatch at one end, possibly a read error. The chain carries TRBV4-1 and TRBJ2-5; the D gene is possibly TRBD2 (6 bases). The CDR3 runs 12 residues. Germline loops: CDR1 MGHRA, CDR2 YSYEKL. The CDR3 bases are TGCGCCAGCAGCCAAGATCGGAGGGCCCAGTCCTTC. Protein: CASSQDRRAQSF.

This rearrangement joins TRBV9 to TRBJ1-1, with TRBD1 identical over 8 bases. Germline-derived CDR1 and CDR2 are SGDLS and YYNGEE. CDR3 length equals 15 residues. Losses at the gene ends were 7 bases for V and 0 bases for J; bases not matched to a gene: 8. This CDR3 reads CASAHRTGLNTEAFF. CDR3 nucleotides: TGTGCCAGCGCCCACCGGACAGGGTTGAACACTGAAGCTTTCTTT.

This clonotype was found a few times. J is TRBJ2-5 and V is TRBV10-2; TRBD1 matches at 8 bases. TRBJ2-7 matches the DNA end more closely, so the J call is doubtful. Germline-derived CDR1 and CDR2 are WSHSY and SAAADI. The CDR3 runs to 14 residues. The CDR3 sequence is CASSYRGLGYEQYF. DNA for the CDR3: TGCGCCAGCAGTTACAGGGGGTTAGGATACGAGCAGTACTTC.

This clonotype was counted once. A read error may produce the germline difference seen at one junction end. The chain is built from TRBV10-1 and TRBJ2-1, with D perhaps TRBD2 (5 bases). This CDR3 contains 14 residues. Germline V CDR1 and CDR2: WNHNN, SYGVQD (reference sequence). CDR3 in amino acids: CVSRYSGSADAQFF. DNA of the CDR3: TGTGTGAGCCGTTATAGTGGGAGCGCCGATGCGCAGTTCTTC.

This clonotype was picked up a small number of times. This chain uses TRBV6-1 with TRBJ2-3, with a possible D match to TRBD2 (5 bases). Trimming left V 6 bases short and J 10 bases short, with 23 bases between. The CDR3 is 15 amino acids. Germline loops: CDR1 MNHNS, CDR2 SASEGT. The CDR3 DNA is TGTGCCAGCAGACTCCAGGCTGGGAGTACCGGGGCGCAGTATTTT. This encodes CASRLQAGSTGAQYF.

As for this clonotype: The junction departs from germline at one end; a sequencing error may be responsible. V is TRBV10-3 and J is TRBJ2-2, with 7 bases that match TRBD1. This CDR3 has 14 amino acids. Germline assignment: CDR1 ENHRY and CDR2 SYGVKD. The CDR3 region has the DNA TGTGCCACCTTGACAGCCGTGAACACAGGGGAGCTGTATTTT. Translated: CATLTAVNTGELYF.

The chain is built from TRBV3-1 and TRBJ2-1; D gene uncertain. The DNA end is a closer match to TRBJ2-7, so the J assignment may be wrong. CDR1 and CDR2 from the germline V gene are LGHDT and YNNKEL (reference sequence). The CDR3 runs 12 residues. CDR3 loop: CASSLTPYEQYF. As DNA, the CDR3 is TGTGCCAGCAGCCTTACGCCCTACGAGCAGTACTTC.

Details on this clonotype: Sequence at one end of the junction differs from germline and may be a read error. CDR3 sequence: CSASPESYEQYF. For the CDR3, the DNA is TGCAGTGCTAGCCCAGAGTCCTACGAGCAGTACTTT. The chain uses TRBV20-1 and TRBJ2-3; D gene unclear. Germline CDR1 and CDR2: DFQATT and SNEGSKA (reference sequence). This CDR3 region has 12 residues.